This T cell receptor beta chain was captured in a study of cytomegalovirus exposure and HLA in healthy donors. Amplification used 60 Vbeta primers and 13 Jbeta primers. Repertoires were generated with immunoSEQ multiplex PCR, while TCRdb's copy carries only in-frame clones and drops some. This repertoire shows roughly 60,000 clones, around 77% found once; its top ten account for about 3.6%. The CDR3 runs 15 residues. V lost 2 bases and J 7 bases, leaving 15 bases between the germline ends. Germline-derived CDR1 and CDR2 are SGHAT and FQNNGV. The V call is TRBV11-2, the J call TRBJ2-1; tentative D call: TRBD2 (6 bases). The source material was PBMCs. The TCR originated in a woman between 40 and 50 years old in good health and CMV-seropositive. The CDR3 spells CASSLIPGLNNEQFF. CDR3 DNA sequence: TGTGCCAGCAGCTTAATTCCGGGACTTAATAATGAGCAGTTCTTC.